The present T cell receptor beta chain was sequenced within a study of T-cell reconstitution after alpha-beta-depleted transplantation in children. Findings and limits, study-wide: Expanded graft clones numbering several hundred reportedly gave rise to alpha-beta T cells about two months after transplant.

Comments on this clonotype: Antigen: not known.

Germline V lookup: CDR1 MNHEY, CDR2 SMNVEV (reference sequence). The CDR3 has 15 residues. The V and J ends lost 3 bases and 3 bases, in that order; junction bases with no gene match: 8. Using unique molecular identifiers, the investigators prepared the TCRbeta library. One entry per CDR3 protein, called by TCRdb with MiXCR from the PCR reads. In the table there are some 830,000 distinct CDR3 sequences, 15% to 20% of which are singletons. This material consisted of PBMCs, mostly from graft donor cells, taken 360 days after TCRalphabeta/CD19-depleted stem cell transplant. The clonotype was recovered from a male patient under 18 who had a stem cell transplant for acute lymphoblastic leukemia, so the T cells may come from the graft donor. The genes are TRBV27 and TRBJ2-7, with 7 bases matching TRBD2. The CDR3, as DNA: TGTGCCAGCAGTTTGGGGTCGGGGGGAGGCTACGAGCAGTACTTC. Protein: CASSLGSGGGYEQYF.